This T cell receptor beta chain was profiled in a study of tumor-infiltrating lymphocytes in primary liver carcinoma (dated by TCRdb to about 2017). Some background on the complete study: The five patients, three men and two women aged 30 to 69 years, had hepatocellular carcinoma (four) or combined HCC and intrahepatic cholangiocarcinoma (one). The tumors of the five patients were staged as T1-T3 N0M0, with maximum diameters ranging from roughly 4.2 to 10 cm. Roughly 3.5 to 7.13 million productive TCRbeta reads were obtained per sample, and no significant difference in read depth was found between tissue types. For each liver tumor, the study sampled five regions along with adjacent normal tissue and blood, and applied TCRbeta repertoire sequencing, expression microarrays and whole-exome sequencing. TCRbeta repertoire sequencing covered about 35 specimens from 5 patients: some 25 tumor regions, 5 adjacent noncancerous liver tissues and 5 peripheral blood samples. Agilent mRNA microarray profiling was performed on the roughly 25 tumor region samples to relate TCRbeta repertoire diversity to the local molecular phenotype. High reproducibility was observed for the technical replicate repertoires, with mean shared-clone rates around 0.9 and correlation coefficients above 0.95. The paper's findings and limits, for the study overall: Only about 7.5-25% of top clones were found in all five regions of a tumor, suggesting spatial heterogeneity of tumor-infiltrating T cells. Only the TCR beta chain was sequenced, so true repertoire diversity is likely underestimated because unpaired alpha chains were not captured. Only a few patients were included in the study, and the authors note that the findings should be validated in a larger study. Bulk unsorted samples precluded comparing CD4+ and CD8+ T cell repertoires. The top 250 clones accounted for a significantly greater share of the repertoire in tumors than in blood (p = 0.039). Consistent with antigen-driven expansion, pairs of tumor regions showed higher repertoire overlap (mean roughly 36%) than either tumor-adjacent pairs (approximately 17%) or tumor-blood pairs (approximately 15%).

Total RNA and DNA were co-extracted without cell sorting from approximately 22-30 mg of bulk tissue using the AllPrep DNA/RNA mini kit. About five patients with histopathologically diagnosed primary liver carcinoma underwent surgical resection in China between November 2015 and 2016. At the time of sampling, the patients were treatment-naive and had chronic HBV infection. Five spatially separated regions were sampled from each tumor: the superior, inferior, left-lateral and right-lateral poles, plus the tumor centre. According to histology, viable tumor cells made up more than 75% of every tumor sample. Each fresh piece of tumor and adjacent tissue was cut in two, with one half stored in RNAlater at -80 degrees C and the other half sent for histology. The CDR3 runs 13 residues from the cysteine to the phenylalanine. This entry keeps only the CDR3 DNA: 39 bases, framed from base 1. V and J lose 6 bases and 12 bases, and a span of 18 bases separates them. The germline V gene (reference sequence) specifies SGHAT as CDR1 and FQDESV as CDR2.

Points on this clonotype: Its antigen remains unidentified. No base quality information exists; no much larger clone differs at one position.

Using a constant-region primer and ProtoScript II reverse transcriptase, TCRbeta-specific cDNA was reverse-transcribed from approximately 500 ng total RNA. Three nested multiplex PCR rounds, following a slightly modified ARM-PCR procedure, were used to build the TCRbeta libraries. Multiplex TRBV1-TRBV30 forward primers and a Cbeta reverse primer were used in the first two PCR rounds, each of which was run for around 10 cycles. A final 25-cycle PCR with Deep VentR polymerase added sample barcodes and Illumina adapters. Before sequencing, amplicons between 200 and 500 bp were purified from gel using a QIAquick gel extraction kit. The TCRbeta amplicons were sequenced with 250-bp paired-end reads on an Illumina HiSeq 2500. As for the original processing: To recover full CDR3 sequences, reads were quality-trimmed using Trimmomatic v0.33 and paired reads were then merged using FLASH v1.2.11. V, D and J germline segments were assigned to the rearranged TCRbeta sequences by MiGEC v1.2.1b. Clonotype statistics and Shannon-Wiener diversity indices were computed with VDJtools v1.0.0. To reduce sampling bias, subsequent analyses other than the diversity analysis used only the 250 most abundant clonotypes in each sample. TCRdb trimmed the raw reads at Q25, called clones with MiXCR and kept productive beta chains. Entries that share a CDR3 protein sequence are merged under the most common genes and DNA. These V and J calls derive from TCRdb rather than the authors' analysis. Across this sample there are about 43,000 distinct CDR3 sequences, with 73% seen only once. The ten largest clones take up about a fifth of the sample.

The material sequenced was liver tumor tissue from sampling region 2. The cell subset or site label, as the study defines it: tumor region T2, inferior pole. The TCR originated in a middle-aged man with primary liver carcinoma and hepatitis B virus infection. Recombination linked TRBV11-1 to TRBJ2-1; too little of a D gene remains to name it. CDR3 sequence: CASSFSDIHGQFF. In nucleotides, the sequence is TGTGCCAGCAGTTTTTCTGATATCCATGGGCAGTTCTTC.